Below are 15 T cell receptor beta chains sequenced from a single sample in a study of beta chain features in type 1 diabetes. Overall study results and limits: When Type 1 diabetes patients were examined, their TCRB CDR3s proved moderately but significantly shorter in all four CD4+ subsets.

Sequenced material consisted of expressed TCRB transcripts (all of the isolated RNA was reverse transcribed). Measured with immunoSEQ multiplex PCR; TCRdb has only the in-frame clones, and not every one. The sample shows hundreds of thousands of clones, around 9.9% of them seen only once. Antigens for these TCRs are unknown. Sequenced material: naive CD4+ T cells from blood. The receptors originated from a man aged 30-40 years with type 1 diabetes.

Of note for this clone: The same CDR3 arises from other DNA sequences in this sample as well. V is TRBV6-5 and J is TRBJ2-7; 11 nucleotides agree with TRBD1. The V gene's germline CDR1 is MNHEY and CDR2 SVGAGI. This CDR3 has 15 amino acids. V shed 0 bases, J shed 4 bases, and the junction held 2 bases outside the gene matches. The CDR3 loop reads CASSYSGTGGYEQYF. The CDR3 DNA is TGTGCCAGCAGTTACTCTGGGACAGGGGGATACGAGCAGTACTTC.

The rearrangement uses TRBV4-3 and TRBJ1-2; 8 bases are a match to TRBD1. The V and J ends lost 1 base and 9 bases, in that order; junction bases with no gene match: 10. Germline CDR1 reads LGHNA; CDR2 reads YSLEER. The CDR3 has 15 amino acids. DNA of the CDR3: TGCGCCAGCAGCCAAGCGGTCCCAGGGGGCAGCAGCTACACCTTC. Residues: CASSQAVPGGSSYTF.

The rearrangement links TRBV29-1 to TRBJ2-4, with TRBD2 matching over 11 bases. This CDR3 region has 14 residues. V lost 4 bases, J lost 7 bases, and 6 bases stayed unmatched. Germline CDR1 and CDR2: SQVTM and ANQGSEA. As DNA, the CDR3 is TGCAGCGTTGGGATTAGCGGGGGGGCCAACATTCAGTACTTC. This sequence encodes CSVGISGGANIQYF.

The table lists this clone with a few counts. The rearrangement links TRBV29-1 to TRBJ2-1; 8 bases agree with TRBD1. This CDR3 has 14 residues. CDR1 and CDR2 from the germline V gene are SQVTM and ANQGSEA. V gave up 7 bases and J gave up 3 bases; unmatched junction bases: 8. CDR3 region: CSARIDRGYNEQFF. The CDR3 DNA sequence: TGCAGCGCCAGAATCGACAGGGGCTACAATGAGCAGTTCTTC.

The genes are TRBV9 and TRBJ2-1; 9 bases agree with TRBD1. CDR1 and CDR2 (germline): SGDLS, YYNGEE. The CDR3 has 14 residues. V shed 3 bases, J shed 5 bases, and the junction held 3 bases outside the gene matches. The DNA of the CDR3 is TGTGCCAGCAGCGGGGGACAGGGAAACAATGAGCAGTTCTTC. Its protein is CASSGGQGNNEQFF.

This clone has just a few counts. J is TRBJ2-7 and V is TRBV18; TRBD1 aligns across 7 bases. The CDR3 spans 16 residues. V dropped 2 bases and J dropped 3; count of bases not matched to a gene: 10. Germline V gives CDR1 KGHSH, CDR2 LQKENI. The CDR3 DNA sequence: TGTGCCAGCTCACCAAGTCATAGGACAGGAGGCTACGAGCAGTACTTC. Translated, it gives CASSPSHRTGGYEQYF.

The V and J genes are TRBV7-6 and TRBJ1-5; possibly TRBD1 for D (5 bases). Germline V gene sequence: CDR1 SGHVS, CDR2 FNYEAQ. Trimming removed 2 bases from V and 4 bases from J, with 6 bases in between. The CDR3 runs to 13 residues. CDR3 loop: CASSLTGNQPQHF. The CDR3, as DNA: TGTGCCAGCAGCTTAACAGGAAATCAGCCCCAGCATTTT.

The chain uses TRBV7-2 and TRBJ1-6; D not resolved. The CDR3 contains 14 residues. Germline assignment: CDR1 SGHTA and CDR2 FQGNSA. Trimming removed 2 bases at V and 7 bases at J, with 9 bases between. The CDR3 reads CASSLNILNSPLHF. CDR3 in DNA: TGTGCCAGCAGCTTAAACATATTGAATTCACCCCTCCACTTT.

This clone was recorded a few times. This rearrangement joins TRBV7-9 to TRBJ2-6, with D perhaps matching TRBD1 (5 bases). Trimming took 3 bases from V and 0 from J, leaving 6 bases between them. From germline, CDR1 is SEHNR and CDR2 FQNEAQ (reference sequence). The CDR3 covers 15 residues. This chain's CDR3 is CASSLTDSGANVLTF. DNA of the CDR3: TGTGCCAGCAGCTTGACAGACTCTGGGGCCAACGTCCTGACTTTC.

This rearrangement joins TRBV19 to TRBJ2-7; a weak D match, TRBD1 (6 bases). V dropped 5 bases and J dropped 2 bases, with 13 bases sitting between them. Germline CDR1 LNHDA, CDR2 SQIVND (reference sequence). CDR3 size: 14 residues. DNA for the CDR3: TGTGCCAGTAGTCGGGACATCTCACCCTACGAGCAGTACTTC. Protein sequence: CASSRDISPYEQYF.

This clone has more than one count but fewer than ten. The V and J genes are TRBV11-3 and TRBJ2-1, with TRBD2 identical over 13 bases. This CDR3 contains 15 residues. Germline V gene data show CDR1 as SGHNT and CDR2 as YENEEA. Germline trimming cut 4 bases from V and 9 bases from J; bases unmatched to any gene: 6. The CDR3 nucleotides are TGTGCCAGCAGCTCGGGACTAGCGGGGACGGGTGAGCAGTTCTTC. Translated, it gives CASSSGLAGTGEQFF.

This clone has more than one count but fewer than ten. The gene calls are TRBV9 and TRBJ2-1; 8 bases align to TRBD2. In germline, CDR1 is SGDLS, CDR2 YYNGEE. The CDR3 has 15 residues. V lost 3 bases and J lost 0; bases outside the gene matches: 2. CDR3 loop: CASSETSGSYNEQFF. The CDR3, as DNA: TGTGCCAGCAGCGAAACTAGCGGCTCCTACAATGAGCAGTTCTTC.

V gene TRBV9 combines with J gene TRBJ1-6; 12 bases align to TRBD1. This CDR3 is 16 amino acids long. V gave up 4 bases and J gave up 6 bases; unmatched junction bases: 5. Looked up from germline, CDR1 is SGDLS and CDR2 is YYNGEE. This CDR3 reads CASSSRDRGLNSPLHF. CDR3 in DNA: TGTGCCAGCAGCTCACGGGACAGGGGGCTTAATTCACCCCTCCACTTT.

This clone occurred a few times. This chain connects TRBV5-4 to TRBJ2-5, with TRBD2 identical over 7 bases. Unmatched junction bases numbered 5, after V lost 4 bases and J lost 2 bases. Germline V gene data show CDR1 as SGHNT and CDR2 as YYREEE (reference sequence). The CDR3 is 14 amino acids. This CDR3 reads CASSAALAQETQYF. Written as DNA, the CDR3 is TGTGCCAGCAGCGCGGCACTAGCGCAAGAGACCCAGTACTTC.

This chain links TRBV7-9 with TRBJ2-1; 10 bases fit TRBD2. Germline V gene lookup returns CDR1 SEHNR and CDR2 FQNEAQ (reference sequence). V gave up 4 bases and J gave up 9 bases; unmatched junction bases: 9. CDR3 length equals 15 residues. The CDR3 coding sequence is TGTGCCAGCAGCTCAACTAAGCGGGGGGGCGTTGAGCAGTTCTTC. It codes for CASSSTKRGGVEQFF.